Shown below are 11 T cell receptor beta chains from a single sample sequenced in a study of OX40 agonist ivuxolimab in advanced cancers. Receptor libraries were prepared by the immunoSEQ multiplex PCR assay. TCRdb took over this immuneACCESS table, retaining in-frame rearrangements with V and J assigned. Such tables are incomplete; in checked studies, under half of the missing clones stem from an unresolved V gene, and the remainder is unexplained. Recorded for this sample are 82,000 or so clones; around nine tenths of them occurred a single time. The ten top clones hold around 0.64% of the sample. This sample comprised CD4+ or CD8+ T cells sorted from blood, obtained in a trial of the OX40 agonist ivuxolimab. The receptors derive from an adult with an advanced solid tumor such as melanoma, head and neck, liver or kidney cancer.

The chain uses TRBV4-1 and TRBJ1-3; 7 bases fit TRBD1. Unmatched junction bases numbered 9, after V lost 4 bases and J lost 0 bases. CDR1 and CDR2 (germline): MGHRA, YSYEKL. The CDR3 has 17 amino acids. Here the CDR3 DNA reads TGCGCCAGCAGCCCCAAAGGGGGACAGCACTCTGGAAACACCATATATTTT. It codes for CASSPKGGQHSGNTIYF.

The chain links TRBV4-1 to TRBJ1-6, with no clear D. Trimming shortened V by 3 bases and J by 0 bases, and 18 bases separated the two germline ends. Germline V gene sequence: CDR1 MGHRA, CDR2 YSYEKL. The CDR3 has 19 amino acids. CDR3 region: CASSHPNPPGSSYNSPLHF. The CDR3, as DNA: TGCGCCAGCAGCCACCCGAACCCCCCGGGGAGCTCCTATAATTCACCCCTCCACTTT.

The chain is built from TRBV7-6 and TRBJ2-1; a possible D gene is TRBD1 (6 bases). Germline assignment: CDR1 SGHVS and CDR2 FNYEAQ. The V and J ends lost 5 bases and 8 bases respectively, with 13 bases between them. This CDR3 is built from 13 residues. CDR3: CASSVTQGDEQFF. The CDR3 bases are TGTGCCAGCAGCGTAACACAGGGCGATGAGCAGTTCTTC.

The V and J genes are TRBV5-4 and TRBJ1-2; D is uncertain. The CDR3 is 14 amino acids. Germline-derived CDR1 and CDR2 are SGHNT and YYREEE (reference sequence). The V and J ends lost 6 bases and 5 bases respectively, with 17 bases between them. The CDR3 loop reads CASTWTEGPYGYTF. The CDR3, as DNA: TGTGCCAGCACCTGGACGGAGGGTCCTTATGGCTACACCTTC.

This chain connects TRBV19 to TRBJ1-1; 11 bases are a match to TRBD1. After removal of 1 base from V and 0 bases from J, the junction contained 1 base not matched to a gene. CDR1 is LNHDA and CDR2 is SQIVND in the germline V gene (reference sequence). The CDR3 has 16 residues. CDR3 in DNA: TGTGCCAGTAGTATAGGGGGACAGGGGGTGAACACTGAAGCTTTCTTT. Translated, it gives CASSIGGQGVNTEAFF.

V usage is TRBV7-9 and J usage is TRBJ1-1; D uncertain. The CDR3 is 14 residues long. CDR1 is SEHNR, CDR2 FQNEAQ, per germline (reference sequence). Trimming left V 5 bases short and J 8 bases short, with 18 bases between. CDR3 loop: CASSQSGRQIEAFF. Written as DNA, the CDR3 is TGTGCCAGCAGCCAAAGCGGGCGTCAGATCGAAGCTTTCTTT.

This sequence joins TRBV19 and TRBJ1-5; maybe TRBD1 (6 bases). This CDR3 has 13 residues. V dropped 6 bases and J dropped 5 bases, with 11 bases sitting between them. Per germline, CDR1 LNHDA and CDR2 SQIVND (reference sequence). The CDR3 sequence is CASRLQGDQPQHF. The CDR3 DNA reads TGTGCCAGTAGGCTACAGGGAGATCAGCCCCAGCATTTT.

The gene calls are TRBV15 and TRBJ1-2; D is undetermined. The V gene lost 0 bases and the J gene lost 3 bases, with 11 bases spanning the gap. This CDR3 is built from 15 residues. From germline, CDR1 is LNHNV and CDR2 YYDKDF (reference sequence). The DNA of the CDR3 is TGTGCCACCAGCAGAGATCCCCCAAGACACTATGGCTACACCTTC. Translation: CATSRDPPRHYGYTF. The full variable domain, its missing parts supplied by reference TRBV15 and TRBJ1-2, is DAMVIQNPRYQVTQFGKPVTLSCSQTLNHNVMYWYQQKSSQAPKLLFHYYDKDFNNEADTPDNFQSRRPNTSFCFLDIRSPGLGDTAMYLCATSRDPPRHYGYTFGSGTRLTVV.

The chain employs TRBV5-1 and TRBJ2-1, with 7 bases that match TRBD1. The V gene end was trimmed by 4 bases and the J gene end by 10 bases; junction bases not matched to a gene: 20. Germline CDR1 and CDR2: SGHRS and YFSETQ. There are 17 residues in the CDR3. The CDR3 region has the DNA TGCGCCAGCAGCCCGGAGCGTCCGGACAGGCAGAACCTGGAGCAGTTCTTC. Its translation: CASSPERPDRQNLEQFF.

The chain recombines TRBV20-1 with TRBJ2-5, with D hard to call. Germline V gene sequence: CDR1 DFQATT, CDR2 SNEGSKA (reference sequence). Trimming removed 4 bases at V and 5 bases at J, with 8 bases between. The CDR3 runs 11 residues. The CDR3 region is CSATVVETQYF. In DNA form, the CDR3 reads TGCAGTGCTACGGTTGTGGAGACCCAGTACTTC.

V is TRBV6-1 and J is TRBJ1-5; the D is unclear. CDR3 length: 14 residues. CDR1 is MNHNS, CDR2 SASEGT, per germline. With 3 bases removed from V and 3 bases from J, the gap between germline ends came to 9 bases. The CDR3 DNA follows: TGTGCCAGCAGTGACCCCTCGAACAATCAGCCCCAGCATTTT. Protein product: CASSDPSNNQPQHF.